Reported below is one T cell receptor beta chain. Its antigen remains undetermined. The cohort consisted of hundreds of healthy bone marrow donors. At the time of sampling, all cohort members were nominally healthy, though unrecorded immune exposures were likely present. The donor was CMV seronegative and was included in the group of 352 seronegative cohort members. Each donor provided a peripheral blood sample, and peripheral blood mononuclear cells were used for TCR beta sequencing. Genomic DNA was extracted from the blood cell samples with the Qiagen DNeasy Blood Extraction Kit. This entry comes from a study of cytomegalovirus exposure and HLA in healthy donors (dated by TCRdb to about 2017). In terms of the full investigation: An earlier analysis of approximately 640 of the donors reported 250 to 300 Gb of sequence data and some 120 million unique TCR beta sequences from 150 million to 200 million T cells. In a later analysis, previously published TCR beta repertoires from hundreds of donors were re-analyzed and high-resolution HLA genotyping was added so that TCR occurrence patterns could be studied. Donor age, sex, ethnicity and CMV serostatus were collected together with the repertoire data. In a later genetic analysis, genome-wide SNP genotypes for about three fifths of the roughly 670 donors were used, and that subset was treated as a discovery cohort. All discovery cohort repertoires had been generated using a single sequencing platform. About 330 gigabases of sequencing data and 70 million to 100 million unique TCR sequences made up an early release that covered approximately 620 HLA-typed donors. Among 350 to 400 genotyped donors of the cohort, an average of around 240,000 unique TCR beta nucleotide sequences were sequenced per donor, about a sixth of them non-productive. An earlier analysis of around 540 of the donors applied high-throughput TCR beta sequencing to assess whether each TCR beta V gene segment acted as functional or pseudogenic. Typing coverage varied by locus: about 629-630 donors for A, B, C, DRB1 and DQB1; roughly 500 for DQA1; around 610 for DPA1; some 470 for DPB1. The T cell repertoires of 670 or so subjects were profiled by immunosequencing and related to cytomegalovirus serostatus. In addition to the first cohort of approximately 670 subjects, a separate validation cohort of 120 different subjects was used. Of the roughly 410 genotyped donors, 81% were placed in the genetic ancestry cluster associated with self-reported Caucasian donors. HLA typing included class I and class II loci at four-digit resolution. The study combined high-throughput TCR immunosequencing, statistical association of individual TCRs with disease status, and machine learning to predict cytomegalovirus infection status. Four to six DR-DQ haplotypes were handled as single units for association and clustering, since linkage in the cohort was strong. The aim of the study was to test whether cataloging public T cell receptors could identify signatures of past pathogen exposure. In the later analysis, no new phenotypic data were used to find candidate immune exposures; instead, reliance was placed on TCR beta sequences and their occurrence across donors.

Libraries were built with the immunoSEQ multiplex PCR assay. For the multiplex PCR, a mixture combining 60 forward primers for TCR Vbeta segments and 13 reverse primers for TCR Jbeta segments was used. The CDR3 region of rearranged TCR beta genes was amplified from genomic DNA with a multiplex PCR assay. On the Illumina HiSeq System, the amplified TCR beta libraries were sequenced as 87-base-pair reads. The original pipeline was this. A later analysis counted approximately 76 million unique TCR beta chains across the 650 to 700 repertoires, and some 11 million of these chains were shared by at least two donors. Raw reads were error-corrected and collapsed into unique sequences with a nearest-neighbor algorithm that merged closely related sequences to remove PCR and sequencing errors. CDR3 sequences were aligned to IMGT reference sequences to assign V, D and J gene segments. For a sequence to be retained, a match of at least six nucleotides was required to both a V gene segment and a J gene segment. Rearrangements were classified as productive when the CDR3 lacked stop codons and remained in frame with V and J, and all other rearrangements were classified as non-productive. CDR3 was defined according to IMGT convention as the region running from the second conserved V-encoded cysteine to the conserved J-encoded phenylalanine. The earlier analysis of some 550 of the donors excluded any sequence lacking an unambiguous match to a single V gene segment. In an earlier analysis of more than 500 of the donors, a V segment was called functional when productive rearrangements were above 56.7%, and segregating when the standard deviation between donors exceeded 5%. A statistical classification framework was built to diagnose cytomegalovirus status from the catalog of TCR beta chain sequences. V and J gene assignment, in a later analysis, came from comparing TCR nucleotide sequences with IMGT/GENE-DB human TR gene sequences. A later analysis assigned CDR3 sequences and most-parsimonious VDJ recombination scenarios with the TCRdist pipeline. In a later analysis, each TCR beta chain was defined by its CDR3 amino acid sequence together with its V-gene family, and reads without a unique V-gene family were excluded. As a way to deal with suspected cross-contamination and a sequencing artifact, a later analysis dropped nearly 600 nucleotide sequences that were highly shared and had low generation probability. In a later analysis, a clonal expansion index for each public chain was calculated from normalized within-repertoire ranks of inferred template counts. Generation probabilities in a later analysis came from a VDJ recombination model fitted to out-of-frame rearrangements, and those results were checked against IGoR. Hypergeometric tests were used in a later analysis to score TCR-TCR, TCR-HLA and TCR-CMV co-occurrence, with a repertoire-size bias correction applied to the TCR pairs. False discovery rates were estimated in a later analysis by permuting HLA or CMV assignments 20 times. A later analysis grouped co-occurring TCRs with DBSCAN, adding TCRdist sequence similarity when clustering within HLA-allele-positive subsets. Repertoires with fewer than 30,000 or more than 120,000 public chains, plus five repertoires with anomalous nucleotide sharing, were excluded from co-occurrence clustering. Sourced from immuneACCESS, this table was stored by TCRdb with only in-frame sequences that have V and J called. A share of the clones is absent; for the studies checked, an unresolved V gene accounts for under half, and the remainder has no known explanation. The V and J calls and clone size are taken from that table; D and trimming were inferred from the DNA. For this sample, the table gives some 130,000 clones. Roughly 2% of the sample comes from the top ten.

Results the study describes overall, beyond this receptor: Compared with the roughly 670-donor mean, donors in an Asian-associated ancestry cluster had fewer N-insertions in productive TCRs, according to a later genetic analysis. The authors suggested that the approach could potentially be generalized to other disease states and immunological phenotypes. In a later analysis, HLA-associated TCR beta chains were found to be more clonally expanded and to have lower generation probabilities than equally common non-associated chains. In a later analysis, several top co-occurrence clusters were reported to appear linked to parvovirus B19, influenza, CMV and Epstein-Barr virus. The 87-base-pair reads could not distinguish some IMGT-functional V segments, including TRBV6-2 and TRBV6-3, so those segments were excluded. In a later analysis, the rate of TCR association differed among HLA loci, with DRB1 alleles having the most associated TCRs and HLA-C alleles having the fewest. When HLA alleles, especially DR and DQ, strongly co-occurred, attributing TCR associations to individual alleles was difficult. In an earlier analysis of a few hundred of the donors, most TCR beta V segments were observed in productive rearrangements about 87% or about 30% of the time, broadly matching IMGT annotations. A group of highly shared sequence variants was considered likely to be a technical artifact of the sequencing pipeline. While some public TCRs were present in many individuals, most TCR sequences turned up only very rarely across donors. The classifier was reported to diagnose cytomegalovirus status with high specificity and sensitivity in both the original and validation cohorts. Three of the identified cytomegalovirus-associated TCR beta chains were confirmed in vitro to be specific for cytomegalovirus antigens. Most CMV-associated TCR beta chains appeared to be HLA-restricted in a later analysis, and the HLA associations seemed to be driven largely by CMV exposure. A later analysis associated roughly 17,000 TCR beta sequences with specific HLA alleles at a false discovery rate of 0.05. A further reported finding was that TCR beta sequences accurately predicted the HLA-A and HLA-B alleles for most subjects in the first cohort. Roughly uniform sequencing depth across donors was assumed in presence/absence analyses, although this assumption may not hold. Linkage disequilibrium might explain the correlated functional status among segregating V segments, but an unknown experimental factor could not be ruled out. The cohort was sequenced for TCR beta chains only, and without alpha or paired-chain data the features that could be detected were limited. Immune exposure information for the cohort was limited to CMV serostatus. In a later genetic analysis, a missense DCLRE1C variant was associated with V-gene and J-gene trimming of TCR beta chains, and the association was replicated in an independent cohort. Because HLA typing was missing for some donors at each locus, association tests included only the typed subset. The study gave a list of under 200 TCR beta chains associated with cytomegalovirus. Because counts were too low, about 15 rarely observed V segments, including chromosome 9 orphons, were left out of the earlier analysis of about 620 of the donors.

Including cysteine and phenylalanine, the CDR3 has 12 amino acids. Of all the DNA, just the CDR3 is kept, 36 bases in frame from base 1. Per the germline V gene, SQVTM is the CDR1 and ANQGSEA is the CDR2. V is reduced by 7 bases and J by 2 bases, leaving a spacing of 12 bases between them. This TCR derives from a woman between 55 and 75 years old in good health and CMV-seronegative. The sample was PBMCs. The chain is assembled from TRBV29-1 and TRBJ2-7; TRBD1 is a weak D gene call, 6 bases matching. The nucleotide sequence reads as follows: TGCAGCGGATGGACAGAGACCTACGAGCAGTACTTC. This encodes CSGWTETYEQYF.